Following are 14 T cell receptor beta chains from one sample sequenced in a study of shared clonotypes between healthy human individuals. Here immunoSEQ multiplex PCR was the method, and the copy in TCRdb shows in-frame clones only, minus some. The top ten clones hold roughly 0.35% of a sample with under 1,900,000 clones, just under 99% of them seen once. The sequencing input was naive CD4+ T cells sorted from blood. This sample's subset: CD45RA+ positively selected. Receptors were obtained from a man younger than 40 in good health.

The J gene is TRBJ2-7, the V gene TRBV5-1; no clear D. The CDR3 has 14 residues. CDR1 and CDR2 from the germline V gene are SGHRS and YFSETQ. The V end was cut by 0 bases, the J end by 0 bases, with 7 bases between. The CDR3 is CASSLAHGSYEQYF. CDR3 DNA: TGCGCCAGCAGCTTGGCCCACGGCTCCTACGAGCAGTACTTC.

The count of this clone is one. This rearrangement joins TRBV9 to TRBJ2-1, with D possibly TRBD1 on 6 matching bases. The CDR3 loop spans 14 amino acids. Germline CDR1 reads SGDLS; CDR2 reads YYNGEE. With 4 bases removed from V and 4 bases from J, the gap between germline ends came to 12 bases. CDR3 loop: CASSPGQIYNEQFF. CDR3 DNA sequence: TGTGCCAGCAGCCCCGGACAGATTTACAATGAGCAGTTCTTC. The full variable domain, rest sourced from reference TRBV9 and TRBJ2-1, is DSGVTQTPKHLITATGQRVTLRCSPRSGDLSVYWYQQSLDQGLQFLIQYYNGEERAKGNILERFSAQQFPDLHSELNLSSLELGDSALYFCASSPGQIYNEQFFGPGTRLTVL.

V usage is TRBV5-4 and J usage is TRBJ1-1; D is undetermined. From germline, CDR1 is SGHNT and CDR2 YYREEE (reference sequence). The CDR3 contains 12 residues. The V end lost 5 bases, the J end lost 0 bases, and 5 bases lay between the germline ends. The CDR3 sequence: CASSRMNTEAFF. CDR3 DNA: TGTGCCAGCAGTAGGATGAACACTGAAGCTTTCTTT. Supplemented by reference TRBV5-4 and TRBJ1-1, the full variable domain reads ETGVTQSPTHLIKTRGQQVTLRCSSQSGHNTVSWYQQALGQGPQFIFQYYREEENGRGNFPPRFSGLQFPNYSSELNVNALELDDSALYLCASSRMNTEAFFGQGTRLTVV.

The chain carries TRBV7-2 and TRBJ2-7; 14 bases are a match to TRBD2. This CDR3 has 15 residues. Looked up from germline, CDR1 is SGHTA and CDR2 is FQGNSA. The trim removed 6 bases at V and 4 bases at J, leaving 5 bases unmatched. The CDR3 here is CASSSGTSGSYEQYF. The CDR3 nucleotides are TGTGCCAGCAGTTCGGGGACTAGCGGGAGTTACGAGCAGTACTTC.

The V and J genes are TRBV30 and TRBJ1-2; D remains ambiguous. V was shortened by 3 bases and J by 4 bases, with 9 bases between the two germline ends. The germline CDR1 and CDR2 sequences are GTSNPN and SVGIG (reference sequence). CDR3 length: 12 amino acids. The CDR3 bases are TGTGCCTGGAGAACGGCCTTCTATGGCTACACCTTC. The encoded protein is CAWRTAFYGYTF.

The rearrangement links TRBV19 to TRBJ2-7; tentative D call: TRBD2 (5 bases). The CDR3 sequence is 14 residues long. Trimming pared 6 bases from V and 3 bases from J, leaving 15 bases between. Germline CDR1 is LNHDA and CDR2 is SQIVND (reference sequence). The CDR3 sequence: CASRGRHGYYEQYF. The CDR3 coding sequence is TGTGCCAGTAGGGGGAGACACGGTTACTACGAGCAGTACTTC. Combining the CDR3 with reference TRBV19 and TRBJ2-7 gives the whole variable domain DGGITQSPKYLFRKEGQNVTLSCEQNLNHDAMYWYRQDPGQGLRLIYYSQIVNDFQKGDIAEGYSVSREKKESFPLTVTSAQKNPTAFYLCASRGRHGYYEQYFGPGTRLTVT.

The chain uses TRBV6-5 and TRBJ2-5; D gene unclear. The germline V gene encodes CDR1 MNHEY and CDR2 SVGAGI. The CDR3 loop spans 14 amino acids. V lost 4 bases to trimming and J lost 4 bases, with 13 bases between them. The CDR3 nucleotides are TGTGCCAGCAGTTCCCCGGGCCTTTTAGAGACCCAGTACTTC. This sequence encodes CASSSPGLLETQYF.

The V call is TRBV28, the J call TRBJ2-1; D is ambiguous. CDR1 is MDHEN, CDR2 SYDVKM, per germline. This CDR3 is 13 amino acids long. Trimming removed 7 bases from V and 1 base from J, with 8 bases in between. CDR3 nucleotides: TGTGCCAGCACCGGACCTTCCTACAATGAGCAGTTCTTC. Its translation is CASTGPSYNEQFF.

This chain's CDR3 is CASSRQGAISPLHF. The CDR3 nucleotides are TGTGCCAGCAGTCGACAGGGGGCGATTTCACCCCTCCACTTT. This sequence joins TRBV28 and TRBJ1-6, with TRBD1 identical over 10 bases. The junction had 4 bases not matched to a gene; V was cut back by 5 bases and J by 9 bases. The CDR3 spans 14 residues. Germline lookup yields CDR1 MDHEN and CDR2 SYDVKM.

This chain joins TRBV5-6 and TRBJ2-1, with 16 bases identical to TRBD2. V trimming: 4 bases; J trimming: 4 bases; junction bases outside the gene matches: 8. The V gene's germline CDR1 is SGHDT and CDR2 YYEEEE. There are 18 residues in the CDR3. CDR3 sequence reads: CASSTGLAGGYGYNEQFF. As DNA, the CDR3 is TGTGCCAGCAGCACGGGACTAGCGGGAGGGTATGGGTACAATGAGCAGTTCTTC.

The CDR3, as DNA: TGTGCCACCAGCAGAGATGACGGGGGGATAGAGACCCAGTACTTC. Protein sequence: CATSRDDGGIETQYF. The chain joins TRBV15 to TRBJ2-5; TRBD2 matches at 7 bases. Trimming cost V 0 bases and J 4 bases; bases outside gene matches: 5. The germline CDR1 and CDR2 sequences are LNHNV and YYDKDF (reference sequence). There are 15 residues in the CDR3.

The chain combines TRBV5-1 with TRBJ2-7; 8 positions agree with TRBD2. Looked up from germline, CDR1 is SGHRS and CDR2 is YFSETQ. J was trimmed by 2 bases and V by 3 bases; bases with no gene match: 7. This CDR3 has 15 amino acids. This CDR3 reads CASSSLTSGTYEQYF. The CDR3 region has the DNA TGCGCCAGCAGCTCGCTTACTAGCGGTACCTACGAGCAGTACTTC. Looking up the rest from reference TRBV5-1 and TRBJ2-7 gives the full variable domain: KAGVTQTPRYLIKTRGQQVTLSCSPISGHRSVSWYQQTPGQGLQFLFEYFSETQRNKGNFPGRFSGRQFSNSRSEMNVSTLELGDSALYLCASSSLTSGTYEQYFGPGTRLTVT.

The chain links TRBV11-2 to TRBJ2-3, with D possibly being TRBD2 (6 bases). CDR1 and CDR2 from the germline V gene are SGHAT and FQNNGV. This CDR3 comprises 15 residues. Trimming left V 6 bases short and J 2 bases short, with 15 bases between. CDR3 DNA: TGTGCCAGCAGGCCCGCCGGGGGATTCACAGATACGCAGTATTTT. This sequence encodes CASRPAGGFTDTQYF.

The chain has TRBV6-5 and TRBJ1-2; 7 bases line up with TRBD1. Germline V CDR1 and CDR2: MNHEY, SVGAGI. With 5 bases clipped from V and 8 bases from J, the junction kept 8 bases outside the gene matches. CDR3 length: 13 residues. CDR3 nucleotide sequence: TGTGCCAGCAGTCGACAGGGTACAGGGGGCTACACCTTC. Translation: CASSRQGTGGYTF.